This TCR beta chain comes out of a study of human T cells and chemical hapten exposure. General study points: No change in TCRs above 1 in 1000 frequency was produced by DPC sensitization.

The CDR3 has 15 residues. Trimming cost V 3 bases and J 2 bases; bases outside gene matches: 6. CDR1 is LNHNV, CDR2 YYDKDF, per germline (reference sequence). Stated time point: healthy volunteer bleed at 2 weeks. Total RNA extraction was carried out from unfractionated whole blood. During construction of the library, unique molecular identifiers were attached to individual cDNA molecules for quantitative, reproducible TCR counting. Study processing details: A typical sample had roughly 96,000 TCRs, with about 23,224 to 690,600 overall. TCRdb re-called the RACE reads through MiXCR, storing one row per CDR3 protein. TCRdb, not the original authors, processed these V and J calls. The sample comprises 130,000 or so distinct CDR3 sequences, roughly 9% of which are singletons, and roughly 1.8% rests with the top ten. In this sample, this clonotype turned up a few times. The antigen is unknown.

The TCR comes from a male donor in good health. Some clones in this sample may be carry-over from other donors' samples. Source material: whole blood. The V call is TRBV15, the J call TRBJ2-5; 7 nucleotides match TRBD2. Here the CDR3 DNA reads TGTGCCACCAGCAGGTATCTAGCGGCACAAGAGACCCAGTACTTC. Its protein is CATSRYLAAQETQYF.